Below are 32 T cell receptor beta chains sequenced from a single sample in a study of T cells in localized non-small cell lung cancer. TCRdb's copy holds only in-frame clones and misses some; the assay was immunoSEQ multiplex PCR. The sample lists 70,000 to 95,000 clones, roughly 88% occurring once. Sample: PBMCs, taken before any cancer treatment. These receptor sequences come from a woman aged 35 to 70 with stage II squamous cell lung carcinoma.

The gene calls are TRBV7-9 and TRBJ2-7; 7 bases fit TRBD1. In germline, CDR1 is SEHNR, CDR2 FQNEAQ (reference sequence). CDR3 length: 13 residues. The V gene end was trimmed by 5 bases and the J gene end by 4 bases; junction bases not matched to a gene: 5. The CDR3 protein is CASSLSGQYEQYF. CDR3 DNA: TGTGCCAGCAGCCTGTCGGGACAGTACGAGCAGTACTTC.

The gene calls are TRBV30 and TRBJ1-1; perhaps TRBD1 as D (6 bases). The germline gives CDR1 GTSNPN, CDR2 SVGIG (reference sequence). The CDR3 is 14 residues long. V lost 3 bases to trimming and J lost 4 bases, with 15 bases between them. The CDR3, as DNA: TGTGCCTGGAGCCACCGGGGCAGGGGCACTGAAGCTTTCTTT. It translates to CAWSHRGRGTEAFF.

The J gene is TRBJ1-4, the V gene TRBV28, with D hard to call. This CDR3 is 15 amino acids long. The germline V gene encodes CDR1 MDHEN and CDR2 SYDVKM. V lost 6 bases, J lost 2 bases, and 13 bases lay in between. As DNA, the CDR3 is TGTGCCAGCAGCAATCAGGTTCAGACTAATGAAAAACTGTTTTTT. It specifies CASSNQVQTNEKLFF.

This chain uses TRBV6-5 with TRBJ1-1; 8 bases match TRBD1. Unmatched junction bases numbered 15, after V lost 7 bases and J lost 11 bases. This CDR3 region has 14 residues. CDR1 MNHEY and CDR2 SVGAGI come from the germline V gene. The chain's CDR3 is CASIPDGRGRKAFF. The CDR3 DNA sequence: TGTGCCAGCATCCCAGACGGCAGGGGGCGTAAGGCTTTCTTT.

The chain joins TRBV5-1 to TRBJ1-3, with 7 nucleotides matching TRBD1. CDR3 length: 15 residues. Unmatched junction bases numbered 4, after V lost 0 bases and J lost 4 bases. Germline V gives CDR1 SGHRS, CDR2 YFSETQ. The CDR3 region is CASSLETGSGNTIYF. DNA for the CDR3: TGCGCCAGCAGCTTGGAGACAGGGTCAGGAAACACCATATATTTT.

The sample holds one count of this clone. CDR3 loop: CASSPPDKSSEAFF. DNA for the CDR3: TGTGCCAGCAGCCCCCCGGACAAGAGCTCTGAAGCTTTCTTT. The gene calls are TRBV5-4 and TRBJ1-1, with TRBD1 as a possible D gene (5 bases). V dropped 4 bases and J dropped 6 bases, with 16 bases sitting between them. The CDR3 contains 14 residues. Germline V gene sequence: CDR1 SGHNT, CDR2 YYREEE (reference sequence).

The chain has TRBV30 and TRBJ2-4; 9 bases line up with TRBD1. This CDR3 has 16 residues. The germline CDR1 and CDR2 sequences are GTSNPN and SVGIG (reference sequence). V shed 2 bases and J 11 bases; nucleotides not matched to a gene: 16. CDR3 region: CAWSMGTGTGFVLQYF. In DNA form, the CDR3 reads TGTGCCTGGAGTATGGGTACCGGGACAGGGTTTGTACTTCAGTACTTC.

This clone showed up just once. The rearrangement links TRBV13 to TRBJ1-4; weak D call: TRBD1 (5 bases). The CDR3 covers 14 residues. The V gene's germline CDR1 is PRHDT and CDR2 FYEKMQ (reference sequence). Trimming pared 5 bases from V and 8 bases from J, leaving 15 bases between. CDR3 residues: CASSRSGDSEKLFF. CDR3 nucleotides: TGTGCCAGCAGCCGTTCGGGGGATTCGGAAAAACTGTTTTTT.

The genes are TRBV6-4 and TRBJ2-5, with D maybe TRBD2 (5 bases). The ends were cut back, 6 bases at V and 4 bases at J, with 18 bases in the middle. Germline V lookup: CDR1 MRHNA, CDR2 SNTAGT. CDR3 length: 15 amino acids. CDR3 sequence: CASRRPDCCGETQYF. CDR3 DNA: TGTGCCAGCAGGAGGCCGGACTGTTGCGGAGAGACCCAGTACTTC.

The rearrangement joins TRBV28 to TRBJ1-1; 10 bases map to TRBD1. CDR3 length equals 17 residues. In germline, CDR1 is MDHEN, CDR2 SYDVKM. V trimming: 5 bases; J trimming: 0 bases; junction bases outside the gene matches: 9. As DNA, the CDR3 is TGTGCCAGCAGTCCGACAGGGGGCGCGATCATGAACACTGAAGCTTTCTTT. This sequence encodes CASSPTGGAIMNTEAFF.

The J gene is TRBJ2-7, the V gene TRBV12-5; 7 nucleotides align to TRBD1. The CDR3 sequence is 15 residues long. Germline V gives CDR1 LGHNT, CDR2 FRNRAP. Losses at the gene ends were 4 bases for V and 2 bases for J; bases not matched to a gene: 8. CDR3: CASGSRTGFAYEQYF. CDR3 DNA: TGTGCTAGTGGTTCCCGGACAGGTTTCGCCTACGAGCAGTACTTC.

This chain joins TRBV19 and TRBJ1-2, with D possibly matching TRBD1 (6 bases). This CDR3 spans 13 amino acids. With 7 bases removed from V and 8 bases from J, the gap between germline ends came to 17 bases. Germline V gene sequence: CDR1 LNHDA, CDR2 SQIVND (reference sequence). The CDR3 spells CASTRTETGGYTF. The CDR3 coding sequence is TGTGCCAGTACCCGGACAGAGACGGGCGGCTACACCTTC.

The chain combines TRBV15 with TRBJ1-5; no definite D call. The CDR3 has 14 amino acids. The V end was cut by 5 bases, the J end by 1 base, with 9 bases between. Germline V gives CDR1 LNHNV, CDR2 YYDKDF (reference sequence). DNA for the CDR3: TGTGCCACCAGCGCAAAAAGGAGCAATCAGCCCCAGCATTTT. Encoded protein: CATSAKRSNQPQHF.

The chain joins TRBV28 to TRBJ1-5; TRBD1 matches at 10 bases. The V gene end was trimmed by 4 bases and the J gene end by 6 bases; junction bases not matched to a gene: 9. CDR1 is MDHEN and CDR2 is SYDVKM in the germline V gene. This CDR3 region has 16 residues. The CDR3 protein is CASSSYKTGGGQPQHF. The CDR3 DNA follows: TGTGCCAGCAGTTCCTATAAGACAGGGGGCGGTCAGCCCCAGCATTTT. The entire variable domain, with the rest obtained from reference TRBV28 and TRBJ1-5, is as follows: DVKVTQSSRYLVKRTGEKVFLECVQDMDHENMFWYRQDPGLGLRLIYFSYDVKMKEKGDIPEGYSVSREKKERFSLILESASTNQTSMYLCASSSYKTGGGQPQHFGDGTRLSIL.

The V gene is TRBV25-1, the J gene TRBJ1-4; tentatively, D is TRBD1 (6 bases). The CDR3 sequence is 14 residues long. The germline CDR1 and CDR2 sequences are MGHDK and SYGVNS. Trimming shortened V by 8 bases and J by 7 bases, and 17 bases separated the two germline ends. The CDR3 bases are TGTGCCAGCGCAAAGGGGGGAATGGGTGAAAAACTGTTTTTT. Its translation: CASAKGGMGEKLFF.

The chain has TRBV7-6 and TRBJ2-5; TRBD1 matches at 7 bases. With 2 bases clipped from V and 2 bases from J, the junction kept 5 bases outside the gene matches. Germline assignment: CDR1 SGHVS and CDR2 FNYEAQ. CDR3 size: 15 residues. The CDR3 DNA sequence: TGTGCCAGCAGCTTATCGGACAGGAGACAAGAGACCCAGTACTTC. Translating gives CASSLSDRRQETQYF.

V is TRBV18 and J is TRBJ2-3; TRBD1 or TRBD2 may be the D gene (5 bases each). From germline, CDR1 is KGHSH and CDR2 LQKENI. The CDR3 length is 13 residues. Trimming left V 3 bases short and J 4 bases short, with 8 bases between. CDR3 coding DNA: TGTGCCAGCTCACCCCGAGGGGCAGATACGCAGTATTTT. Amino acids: CASSPRGADTQYF.

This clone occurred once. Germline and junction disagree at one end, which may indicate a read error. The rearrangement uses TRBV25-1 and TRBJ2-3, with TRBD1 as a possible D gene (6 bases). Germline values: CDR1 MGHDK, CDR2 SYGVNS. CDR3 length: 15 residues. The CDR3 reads CASSEGAGEWDTQYF. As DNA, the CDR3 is TGTGCCAGCAGTGAAGGGGCAGGGGAGTGGGATACACAGTATTTT.

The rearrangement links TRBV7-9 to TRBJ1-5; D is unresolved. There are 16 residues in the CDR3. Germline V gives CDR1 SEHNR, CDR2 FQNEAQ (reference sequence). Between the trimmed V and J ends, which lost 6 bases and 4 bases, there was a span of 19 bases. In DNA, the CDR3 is TGTGCCAGCAGGCAACTGTCGGATCCTGCGAATCAGCCCCAGCATTTT. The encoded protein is CASRQLSDPANQPQHF. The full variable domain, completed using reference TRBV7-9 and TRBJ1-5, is DTGVSQNPRHKITKRGQNVTFRCDPISEHNRLYWYRQTLGQGPEFLTYFQNEAQLEKSRLLSDRFSAERPKGSFSTLEIQRTEQGDSAMYLCASRQLSDPANQPQHFGDGTRLSIL.

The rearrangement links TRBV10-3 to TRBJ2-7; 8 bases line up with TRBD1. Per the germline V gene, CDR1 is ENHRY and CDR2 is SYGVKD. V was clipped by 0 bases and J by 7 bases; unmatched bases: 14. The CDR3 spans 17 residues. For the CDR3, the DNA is TGTGCCATCAGTGAGTCGATCGGCGGGACAGGTTCGGGTGAGCAGTACTTC. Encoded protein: CAISESIGGTGSGEQYF.

The CDR3 reads CASSLGQVLGTAYGYTF. Written as DNA, the CDR3 is TGCGCCAGCAGCTTGGGACAGGTCCTGGGTACGGCCTATGGCTACACCTTC. This rearrangement joins TRBV5-1 to TRBJ1-2; weak D call: TRBD1 (6 bases). The CDR3 sequence is 17 residues long. Germline CDR1 SGHRS, CDR2 YFSETQ. V was cut by 0 bases and J by 4 bases, with 19 bases left in between.

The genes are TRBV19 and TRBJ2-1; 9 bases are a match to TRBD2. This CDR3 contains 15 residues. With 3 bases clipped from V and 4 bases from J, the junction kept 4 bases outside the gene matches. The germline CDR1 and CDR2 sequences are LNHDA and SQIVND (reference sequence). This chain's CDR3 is CASSIGGGAYNEQFF. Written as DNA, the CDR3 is TGTGCCAGTAGTATCGGCGGGGGGGCGTACAATGAGCAGTTCTTC.

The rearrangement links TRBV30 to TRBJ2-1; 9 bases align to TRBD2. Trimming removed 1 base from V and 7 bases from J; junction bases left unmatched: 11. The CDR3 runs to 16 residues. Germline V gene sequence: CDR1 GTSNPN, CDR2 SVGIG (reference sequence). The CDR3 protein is CAWSGIPLAGRNEQFF. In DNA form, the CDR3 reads TGTGCCTGGAGTGGGATTCCCCTAGCGGGGAGGAATGAGCAGTTCTTC.

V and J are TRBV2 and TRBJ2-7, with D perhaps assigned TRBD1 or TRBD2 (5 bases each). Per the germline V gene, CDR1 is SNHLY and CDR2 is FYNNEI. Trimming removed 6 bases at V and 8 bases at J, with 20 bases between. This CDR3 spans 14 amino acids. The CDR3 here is CASRAPKRDGKQYF. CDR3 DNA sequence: TGTGCCAGCAGGGCTCCGAAAAGGGACGGTAAGCAGTACTTC.

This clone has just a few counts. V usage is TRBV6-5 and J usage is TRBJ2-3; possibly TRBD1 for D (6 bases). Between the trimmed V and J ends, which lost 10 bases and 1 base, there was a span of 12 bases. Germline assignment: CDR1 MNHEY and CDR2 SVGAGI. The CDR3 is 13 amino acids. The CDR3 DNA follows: TGTGCCACACAGGGCTCGGGCACAGATACGCAGTATTTT. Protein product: CATQGSGTDTQYF.

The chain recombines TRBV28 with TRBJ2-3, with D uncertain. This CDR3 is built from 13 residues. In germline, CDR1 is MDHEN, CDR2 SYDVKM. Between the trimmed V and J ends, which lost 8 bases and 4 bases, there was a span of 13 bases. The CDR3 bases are TGTGCCAGCGGGTTTTCCCCACCAGATACGCAGTATTTT. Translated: CASGFSPPDTQYF.

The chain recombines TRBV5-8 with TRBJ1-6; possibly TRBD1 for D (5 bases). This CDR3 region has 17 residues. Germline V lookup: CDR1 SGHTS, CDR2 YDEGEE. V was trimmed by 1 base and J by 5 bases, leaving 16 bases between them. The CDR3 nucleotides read TGTGCCAGCAGCTTGACGAGACAGTCTGGGGATAATTCACCCCTCCACTTT. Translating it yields CASSLTRQSGDNSPLHF.

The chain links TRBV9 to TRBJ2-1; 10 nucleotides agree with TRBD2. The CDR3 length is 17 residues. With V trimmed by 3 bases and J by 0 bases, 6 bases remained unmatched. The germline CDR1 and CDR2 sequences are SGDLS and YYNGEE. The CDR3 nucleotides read TGTGCCAGCAGCGCCAATAGCGGGAGGCGCTCCTACAATGAGCAGTTCTTC. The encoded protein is CASSANSGRRSYNEQFF.

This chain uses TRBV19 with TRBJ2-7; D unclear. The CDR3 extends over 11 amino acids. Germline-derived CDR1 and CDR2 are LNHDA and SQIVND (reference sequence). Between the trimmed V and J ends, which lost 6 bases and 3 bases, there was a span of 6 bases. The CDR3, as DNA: TGTGCCAGTAGGAGAGGCTACGAGCAGTACTTC. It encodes CASRRGYEQYF.

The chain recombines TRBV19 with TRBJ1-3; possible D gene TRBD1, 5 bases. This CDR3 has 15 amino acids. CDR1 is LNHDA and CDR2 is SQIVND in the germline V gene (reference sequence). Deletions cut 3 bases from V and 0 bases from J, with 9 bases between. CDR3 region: CASSIGDVSGNTIYF. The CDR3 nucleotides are TGTGCCAGTAGTATCGGGGACGTCTCTGGAAACACCATATATTTT. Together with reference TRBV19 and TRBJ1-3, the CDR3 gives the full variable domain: DGGITQSPKYLFRKEGQNVTLSCEQNLNHDAMYWYRQDPGQGLRLIYYSQIVNDFQKGDIAEGYSVSREKKESFPLTVTSAQKNPTAFYLCASSIGDVSGNTIYFGEGSWLTVV.

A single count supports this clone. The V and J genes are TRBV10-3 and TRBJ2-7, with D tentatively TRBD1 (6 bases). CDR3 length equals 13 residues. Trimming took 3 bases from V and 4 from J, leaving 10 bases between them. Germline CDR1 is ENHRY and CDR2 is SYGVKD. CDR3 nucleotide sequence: TGTGCCATCAGTGAAGGACAGCTTTACGAGCAGTACTTC. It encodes CAISEGQLYEQYF.

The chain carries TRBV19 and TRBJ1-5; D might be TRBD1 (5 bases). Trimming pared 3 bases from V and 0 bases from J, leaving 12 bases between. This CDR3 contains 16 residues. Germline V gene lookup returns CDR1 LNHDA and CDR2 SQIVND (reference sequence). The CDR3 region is CASSMVGAFSNQPQHF. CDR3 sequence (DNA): TGTGCCAGTAGTATGGTCGGGGCCTTTAGCAATCAGCCCCAGCATTTT.